The entry that follows covers one T cell receptor beta chain sequence. This sample is drawn from a study of blood T cell repertoires in COVID-19. Study details: COVID-19 samples, acute and convalescent, were from the United States, Italy and Spain. T cells, B-cell-depleted T cells, or PBMCs supplied cDNA or gDNA.

This CDR3 has 15 amino acids. CDR1 SGHDT and CDR2 YYEEEE come from the germline V gene. Losses at the gene ends were 1 base for V and 5 bases for J; bases not matched to a gene: 7. Authors' analysis steps: Estimation of nucleated cell counts was performed using reference gene primer amplification. Produced via immunoSEQ multiplex PCR; TCRdb's table is partial and in-frame only. That table is the source of V, J and clone size, and D and trimming were worked out from the DNA. This repertoire shows 280,000 or so clones, around 88% found once; its top ten account for 6.9%. What was sequenced was peripheral blood. This clonotype originated in a woman aged 25 to 39 who had recovered from COVID-19. The chain uses TRBV5-6 and TRBJ2-7; 9 nucleotides match TRBD1. The DNA for the CDR3 is TGTGCCAGCAGCTTGCCCCGGGACAGGGCCCACGAGCAGTACTTC. Translation gives CASSLPRDRAHEQYF.